The 18 T cell receptor beta chains given below trace back to one sample, sequenced in a study of beta chain features in type 1 diabetes (dated 2018 in TCRdb). Library construction relied on the immunoSEQ multiplex PCR assay. The entire isolated RNA was reverse transcribed using the High Capacity cDNA Reverse Transcription Kit, and thus expressed TCRB transcripts were sequenced. In its TCRdb copy, this immuneACCESS table keeps in-frame sequences only and misses some clones. Where compared with another copy, unresolved V genes explain less than half of these, and the others have no known cause. The sample table shows about 900,000 clones, and about a sixth are seen once. The ten largest clones add up to roughly 0.025% of the sample. Sample: naive CD4+ T cells from blood. The cell subset or site label, as the study defines it: true naive CD4+ T cells. The source of these receptors is a woman aged 18-30 years in good health.

Notes on this clone: This same CDR3 is encoded by further DNA sequences in the sample. This chain uses TRBV19 with TRBJ1-1; D remains unclear. This CDR3 is 13 amino acids long. Looked up from germline, CDR1 is LNHDA and CDR2 is SQIVND (reference sequence). V was pared by 2 bases and J by 1 base, with 5 bases between. Written as DNA, the CDR3 is TGTGCCAGTAGTATAACAGCGAACACTGAAGCTTTCTTT. It translates to CASSITANTEAFF.

The chain is built from TRBV7-3 and TRBJ2-7; TRBD2 matches 8 bases. From germline, CDR1 is SGHTA and CDR2 FQGTGA. This CDR3 is 17 amino acids long. V dropped 4 bases and J dropped 6; count of bases not matched to a gene: 17. In nucleotides, the CDR3 is TGTGCCAGCAGCTCACCCCCTAGCGGGCACTGCCGGGGCGAGCAGTACTTC. Protein: CASSSPPSGHCRGEQYF.

The rearrangement links TRBV18 to TRBJ2-2; D uncertain. CDR1 is KGHSH, CDR2 LQKENI, per germline. The CDR3 loop spans 13 amino acids. Trimming left V 0 bases short and J 6 bases short, with 5 bases between. The CDR3 loop reads CASSPPSPGELFF. Here the CDR3 DNA reads TGTGCCAGCTCACCACCTTCGCCCGGGGAGCTGTTTTTT.

This clone appeared a few times. The rearrangement links TRBV18 to TRBJ1-1; tentative D call: TRBD1 (6 bases). The CDR3 runs to 13 residues. Trimming removed 5 bases from V and 8 bases from J, with 15 bases in between. CDR1 and CDR2 (germline): KGHSH, LQKENI. This chain's CDR3 is CASSANDRIEAFF. In DNA, the CDR3 is TGTGCCAGCTCAGCCAATGACAGGATCGAAGCTTTCTTT.

A few counts support this clone. This chain uses TRBV7-2 with TRBJ2-5, with D tentatively TRBD2 (6 bases). Germline values: CDR1 SGHTA, CDR2 FQGNSA. The ends were cut back, 3 bases at V and 2 bases at J, with 10 bases in the middle. CDR3 size: 14 residues. CDR3 bases: TGTGCCAGCAGCTTGCTAGGGACTCAAGAGACCCAGTACTTC. It translates to CASSLLGTQETQYF.

This clone came up a few times. The rearrangement uses TRBV6-5 and TRBJ1-2; TRBD1 matches 7 bases. Germline V gene sequence: CDR1 MNHEY, CDR2 SVGAGI. There are 15 residues in the CDR3. The trim removed 8 bases at V and 1 base at J, leaving 10 bases unmatched. CDR3: CASCRAGTVNYGYTF. CDR3 nucleotide sequence: TGTGCCAGCTGCCGGGCCGGGACAGTTAACTATGGCTACACCTTC.

The chain recombines TRBV6-5 with TRBJ1-1; D may be TRBD1 (5 bases). This CDR3 has 15 residues. Trimming pared 2 bases from V and 0 bases from J, leaving 10 bases between. CDR1 and CDR2 (germline): MNHEY, SVGAGI. CDR3 DNA: TGTGCCAGCAGTTACGGGGCGAACTTGAACACTGAAGCTTTCTTT. Encoded protein: CASSYGANLNTEAFF.

V and J are TRBV5-6 and TRBJ2-6, with D uncertain. The V end lost 2 bases, the J end lost 0 bases, and 6 bases lay between the germline ends. CDR3 length equals 15 residues. The germline V gene has CDR1 SGHDT and CDR2 YYEEEE. For the CDR3, the DNA is TGTGCCAGCAGCTTTGGCCGCTCTGGGGCCAACGTCCTGACTTTC. Its protein is CASSFGRSGANVLTF.

This clone was detected a few times. This chain joins TRBV9 and TRBJ2-2; 7 positions agree with TRBD1. The J segment lost 3 bases and the V segment lost 0 bases, leaving 5 bases of the junction unmatched. The CDR3 loop spans 16 amino acids. CDR1 is SGDLS, CDR2 YYNGEE, per germline. Written as DNA, the CDR3 is TGTGCCAGCAGCGTAGACAGGGGCTGGGACACCGGGGAGCTGTTTTTT. This codes for CASSVDRGWDTGELFF.

CDR3: CAISESPGGREAFF. As DNA, the CDR3 is TGTGCCATCAGTGAGTCCCCGGGGGGCCGGGAAGCTTTCTTT. The chain joins TRBV10-3 to TRBJ1-1; perhaps TRBD1 as D (6 bases). This CDR3 comprises 14 residues. Per the germline V gene, CDR1 is ENHRY and CDR2 is SYGVKD. Trimming removed 0 bases from V and 8 bases from J, with 13 bases in between.

The V gene is TRBV10-3, the J gene TRBJ1-1, with a possible D match to TRBD1 (5 bases). The germline CDR1 and CDR2 sequences are ENHRY and SYGVKD. With 10 bases removed from V and 1 base from J, the gap between germline ends came to 19 bases. The CDR3 sequence is 15 residues long. CDR3 region: CATQGGAGKNTEAFF. Written as DNA, the CDR3 is TGTGCCACCCAGGGAGGGGCCGGCAAGAACACTGAAGCTTTCTTT.

This clone has just a few counts. This chain links TRBV9 with TRBJ2-3, with D possibly matching TRBD2 (6 bases). The CDR3 length is 14 residues. Germline V gene lookup returns CDR1 SGDLS and CDR2 YYNGEE. Trimming pared 4 bases from V and 2 bases from J, leaving 11 bases between. DNA of the CDR3: TGTGCCAGCAGCTGGGCGGGACTCACAGATACGCAGTATTTT. It specifies CASSWAGLTDTQYF.

The chain recombines TRBV5-1 with TRBJ2-4; D is undetermined. The CDR3 runs 15 residues. V was trimmed by 0 bases and J by 1 base, leaving 8 bases between them. The V gene's germline CDR1 is SGHRS and CDR2 YFSETQ. The CDR3 sequence: CASSLDPAAKNIQYF. CDR3 nucleotide sequence: TGCGCCAGCAGCTTGGACCCAGCGGCCAAAAACATTCAGTACTTC.

The rearrangement joins TRBV7-2 to TRBJ2-3; possibly TRBD1 for D (5 bases). V gave up 5 bases and J gave up 2 bases, with 17 bases separating them. The V gene's germline CDR1 is SGHTA and CDR2 FQGNSA. CDR3 length equals 16 residues. The DNA for the CDR3 is TGTGCCAGCAGCCCCCGGGCGACAGCTGACACAGATACGCAGTATTTT. This translates into CASSPRATADTDTQYF.

There are a few counts of this clone. The rearrangement joins TRBV7-3 to TRBJ2-1; D assignment may be TRBD1 or TRBD2 (5 bases each). Trimming took off 2 bases at V and 1 base at J, with 12 bases between the two ends. The CDR3 has 16 residues. Germline values: CDR1 SGHTA, CDR2 FQGTGA. The chain's CDR3 is CASSLRGRGSYNEQFF. The CDR3 nucleotides are TGTGCCAGCAGCTTACGGGGTAGGGGATCCTACAATGAGCAGTTCTTC.

With regard to this clone: Germline and junction disagree at one end, which may indicate a read error. V and J are TRBV6-1 and TRBJ2-1; TRBD1 matches 8 bases. Germline lookup yields CDR1 MNHNS and CDR2 SASEGT. CDR3 size: 15 residues. The CDR3 DNA reads as TGTGCCAGCAGTAAAGCCGGGACAGGACACAATGAGCAGTTCTTC. Its translation: CASSKAGTGHNEQFF.

CDR3 protein: CASSLARDSGANVLTF. The CDR3 nucleotides read TGTGCCAGCAGCTTAGCCCGAGACTCTGGGGCCAACGTCCTGACTTTC. V and J are TRBV7-2 and TRBJ2-6; D is unresolved. Trimming stripped 0 bases from V and 0 bases from J, with 6 bases between. CDR1 and CDR2 (germline): SGHTA, FQGNSA. This CDR3 region has 16 residues.

The CDR3, as DNA: TGTGCCAGCAGTTCTCAGACTAGCGCATACAATGAGCAGTTCTTC. This gives the protein CASSSQTSAYNEQFF. The chain employs TRBV2 and TRBJ2-1; 8 nucleotides line up with TRBD2. V shed 5 bases and J 4 bases; nucleotides not matched to a gene: 7. There are 15 residues in the CDR3. Germline values: CDR1 SNHLY, CDR2 FYNNEI.